The clone carrying this TCR beta chain has more than one count but fewer than ten. Its antigen remains unknown. Sample time point: cycle 4 day 1 (C4D1), after 6 weeks of nivolumab. Each of the patients experienced relapse following autologous stem cell transplantation, and their brentuximab vedotin exposure differed. Best response was recorded as complete response, partial response or progressive disease. Clones were sequenced by immunoSEQ multiplex PCR, and TCRdb holds only the in-frame ones, with some missing. The top ten clones hold about 20% of a sample with tens of thousands of clones, approximately 80% of them seen once. This sample is drawn from a study of PD-1 blockade in classical Hodgkin lymphoma. This CDR3 is 13 amino acids long. The germline V gene encodes CDR1 SGHKS and CDR2 YYEKEE (reference sequence). V was shortened by 0 bases and J by 7 bases, with 8 bases between the two germline ends.

Whole-study findings and limits: The CD4+ diversity rise by C4D1 was clearest in complete responders. Healthy donors reportedly exceeded newly diagnosed patients in baseline TCR diversity. Newly diagnosed patients and complete responders had comparable diversity at baseline.

The V call is TRBV5-5, the J call TRBJ2-1; D ambiguous. The sequence came from a human donor with classical Hodgkin lymphoma. The material was peripheral blood mononuclear cells (PBMCs), obtained before the fourth cycle of nivolumab. The CDR3 DNA reads as TGTGCCAGCAGCTTGGCCCGGCTAAATGAGCAGTTCTTC. Protein: CASSLARLNEQFF.